The 30 T cell receptor beta chains below come from one sample, sequenced in a study of T cells after posttransplantation cyclophosphamide. The repertoire was sequenced with immunoSEQ multiplex PCR; TCRdb's copy has only in-frame clones and lacks some. The profile covers approximately 12,000 clones, none occurring a single time. Treatment was busulfan-fludarabine conditioning, a marrow graft, and cyclophosphamide on days +3 and +4. The material was PBMCs, obtained after allogeneic stem cell transplant with posttransplant cyclophosphamide. These receptor sequences come from a female patient between 40 and 55 years old who received an allogeneic stem cell transplant from a related donor, was CMV-positive, and had acute GVHD only. Some T cells may be supplied by the graft donor.

This clone was detected many times. V and J are TRBV7-9 and TRBJ2-5; 10 bases align to TRBD2. The CDR3 contains 14 residues. The germline V gene encodes CDR1 SEHNR and CDR2 FQNEAQ (reference sequence). The ends lost 5 bases at V and 1 base at J; junction bases unmatched: 1. CDR3 in amino acids: CASSERGGQETQYF. The CDR3 bases are TGTGCCAGCAGCGAGCGGGGGGGCCAAGAGACCCAGTACTTC.

This clone occurred many times. The J gene is TRBJ1-2, the V gene TRBV4-1, with 8 nucleotides matching TRBD1. The germline gives CDR1 MGHRA, CDR2 YSYEKL. Trimming at V came to 2 bases and at J to 7 bases, leaving 6 bases not matched to a gene. This CDR3 region has 14 residues. The CDR3 is CASSQPDREVGYTF. As DNA, the CDR3 is TGCGCCAGCAGCCAACCGGACAGGGAGGTTGGCTACACCTTC.

V gene TRBV11-2 combines with J gene TRBJ1-2; 8 bases fit TRBD1. J was trimmed by 1 base and V by 1 base; bases with no gene match: 2. The germline gives CDR1 SGHAT, CDR2 FQNNGV. The CDR3 consists of 15 residues. For the CDR3, the DNA is TGTGCCAGCAGCTTAGGGACAGGGTATAACTATGGCTACACCTTC. This gives the protein CASSLGTGYNYGYTF.

This clone was seen more than once but under ten times. V is TRBV29-1 and J is TRBJ2-7; 11 positions agree with TRBD1. The germline V gene encodes CDR1 SQVTM and CDR2 ANQGSEA. The CDR3 loop spans 13 amino acids. V lost 7 bases and J lost 3; bases outside the gene matches: 5. In DNA form, the CDR3 reads TGCAGCGCTGGACAGGGGGCAAACTACGAGCAGTACTTC. Residues: CSAGQGANYEQYF.

This clone was recorded many times. This sequence joins TRBV13 and TRBJ2-7; TRBD2 is a possible D gene (5 bases). The germline CDR1 and CDR2 sequences are PRHDT and FYEKMQ (reference sequence). CDR3 length: 12 residues. V was trimmed by 5 bases and J by 6 bases, leaving 11 bases between them. CDR3 residues: CASSLRLSEQYV. DNA of the CDR3: TGTGCCAGCAGCCTTCGACTATCCGAGCAGTACGTC.

Many counts were recorded for this clone. This chain links TRBV7-9 with TRBJ2-1; 8 bases align to TRBD2. CDR1 and CDR2 from the germline V gene are SEHNR and FQNEAQ (reference sequence). The CDR3 runs 16 residues. Germline trimming cut 3 bases from V and 1 base from J; bases unmatched to any gene: 5. CDR3: CASSLGGGWSYNEQFF. In DNA, the CDR3 is TGTGCCAGCAGCTTGGGCGGGGGGTGGTCCTACAATGAGCAGTTCTTC.

This clone was observed at least ten times. This sequence joins TRBV7-9 and TRBJ2-7; D is undetermined. Germline V gene lookup returns CDR1 SEHNR and CDR2 FQNEAQ (reference sequence). With 5 bases removed from V and 0 bases from J, the gap between germline ends came to 2 bases. The CDR3 runs 11 residues. The CDR3 sequence: CASSLSYEQYF. The DNA for the CDR3 is TGTGCCAGCAGCCTCTCCTACGAGCAGTACTTC.

This clone was picked up many times. The chain links TRBV5-6 to TRBJ2-7; TRBD1 might be the D (7 bases). From germline, CDR1 is SGHDT and CDR2 YYEEEE. The CDR3 covers 18 residues. V was shortened by 5 bases and J by 2 bases, with 26 bases between the two germline ends. The DNA for the CDR3 is TGTGCCAGCAGGCGGCGCGGGACAGCCCCGGTGAGGCCCTACGAGCAGTACGTC. Its protein is CASRRRGTAPVRPYEQYV.

This clone was recorded many times. The chain carries TRBV27 and TRBJ2-7, with 7 positions matching TRBD2. Germline CDR1 and CDR2: MNHEY and SMNVEV (reference sequence). V dropped 6 bases and J dropped 0; count of bases not matched to a gene: 11. CDR3 length: 16 residues. The CDR3: CASRLRGGENSYEQYF. The CDR3 coding sequence is TGTGCCAGCAGACTCCGGGGAGGGGAAAACTCCTACGAGCAGTACTTC.

There are many counts of this clone. The chain links TRBV19 to TRBJ2-5; D is perhaps TRBD2 (5 bases). Germline V lookup: CDR1 LNHDA, CDR2 SQIVND (reference sequence). CDR3 size: 11 residues. V lost 4 bases, J lost 5 bases, and 5 bases lay in between. CDR3 sequence (DNA): TGTGCCAGTAGTAGCGGGGAGACCCAGTACTTC. Its translation: CASSSGETQYF.

This clone was detected many times. The V gene is TRBV7-9, the J gene TRBJ2-5, with 11 nucleotides matching TRBD1. Germline V gene sequence: CDR1 SEHNR, CDR2 FQNEAQ (reference sequence). The CDR3 totals 12 residues. The CDR3, as DNA: TGTGCAGAGGACAGGGGGCTAGAGACCCAGTACTTC. This sequence encodes CAEDRGLETQYF.

This clone was counted many times. V is TRBV11-2 and J is TRBJ2-2; the match to TRBD1 covers 7 bases. CDR3 length: 15 amino acids. J lost 2 bases, V lost 4 bases, and 4 bases had no gene match. CDR1 is SGHAT, CDR2 FQNNGV, per germline. The CDR3 loop is CASSYRQGNTGELFF. The CDR3, as DNA: TGTGCCAGCAGCTACCGACAGGGAAACACCGGGGAGCTGTTTTTT.

This clone was counted many times. V is TRBV5-4 and J is TRBJ2-5; the match to TRBD2 covers 10 bases. V was pared by 3 bases and J by 5 bases, with 10 bases of the junction left unmatched. The CDR3 length is 16 residues. In germline, CDR1 is SGHNT, CDR2 YYREEE (reference sequence). CDR3 region: CASSSFIAGGRETQYF. The CDR3, as DNA: TGTGCCAGCAGCTCGTTTATAGCGGGAGGTAGGGAGACCCAGTACTTC. The whole variable domain, filled in from reference TRBV5-4 and TRBJ2-5, reads ETGVTQSPTHLIKTRGQQVTLRCSSQSGHNTVSWYQQALGQGPQFIFQYYREEENGRGNFPPRFSGLQFPNYSSELNVNALELDDSALYLCASSSFIAGGRETQYFGPGTRLLVL.

In its sample, this clone was seen many times. The V and J genes are TRBV5-6 and TRBJ2-3; D call uncertain. The CDR3 has 12 amino acids. Trimming removed 4 bases from V and 2 bases from J, with 5 bases in between. Per the germline V gene, CDR1 is SGHDT and CDR2 is YYEEEE. DNA of the CDR3: TGTGCCAGCAGCACCTACACAGATACGCAGTATTTT. Translating it yields CASSTYTDTQYF.

This clone was seen at least ten times. The chain links TRBV4-3 to TRBJ2-3; 9 bases agree with TRBD2. Trimming took 2 bases from V and 0 from J; bases not matched to a gene: 6. The CDR3 is 17 amino acids. CDR1 and CDR2 (germline): LGHNA, YSLEER. DNA of the CDR3: TGCGCCAGCAGCCAAAGTGCGGGAGGGCCCAGCACAGATACGCAGTATTTT. Amino acid sequence: CASSQSAGGPSTDTQYF.

This clone was detected ten times or more. This chain uses TRBV6-4 with TRBJ1-4, with D perhaps TRBD1 (5 bases). The CDR3 contains 11 residues. Germline values: CDR1 MRHNA, CDR2 SNTAGT. Trimming shortened V by 9 bases and J by 12 bases, and 14 bases separated the two germline ends. CDR3 DNA: TGTGCCAGTAGCCGGGGGGTGCAACTGTTTTTT. It is translated as CASSRGVQLFF.

Points on this clone: The same CDR3 is also encoded by other DNA sequences in this sample. The chain uses TRBV5-1 and TRBJ2-6, with 12 bases lining up with TRBD2. Germline loops: CDR1 SGHRS, CDR2 YFSETQ. The junction had 5 bases not matched to a gene; V was cut back by 4 bases and J by 0 bases. The CDR3 runs to 18 residues. CDR3 region: CASSPGLAGPSGANVLTF. CDR3 DNA: TGCGCCAGCAGCCCGGGACTAGCGGGTCCCTCTGGGGCCAACGTCCTGACTTTC.

The V and J genes are TRBV15 and TRBJ2-4; 13 bases are shared with TRBD2. The CDR3 has 17 amino acids. The V segment lost 1 base and the J segment 4 bases; nucleotides outside the gene matches: 4. Germline values: CDR1 LNHNV, CDR2 YYDKDF (reference sequence). This CDR3 is CATSRGGLAGPKNIQYF. The CDR3 DNA follows: TGTGCCACCAGCAGAGGGGGACTAGCGGGACCGAAAAACATTCAGTACTTC.

Turning to this clone: Different DNA sequences within this sample yield the same CDR3. This chain connects TRBV5-1 to TRBJ2-2, with TRBD2 identical over 8 bases. The CDR3 totals 16 residues. V shed 1 base and J 4 bases; nucleotides not matched to a gene: 6. Germline CDR1 is SGHRS and CDR2 is YFSETQ. DNA for the CDR3: TGCGCCAGCAGCTTGCTAGTAGCGGGGCCCACCGGGGAGCTGTTTTTT. Amino acids: CASSLLVAGPTGELFF.

This clone was detected many times. The chain uses TRBV7-2 and TRBJ1-5, with a weak D call TRBD1 (6 bases). This CDR3 contains 16 residues. CDR1 and CDR2 (germline): SGHTA, FQGNSA. V was clipped by 2 bases and J by 1 base, with 12 bases between them. The CDR3 DNA reads as TGTGCCAGCAGCTTACTGGGACACGGGAGCAATCAGCCCCAGCATTTT. As protein: CASSLLGHGSNQPQHF. The whole variable domain, filled in from reference TRBV7-2 and TRBJ1-5, reads GAGVSQSPSNKVTEKGKDVELRCDPISGHTALYWYRQSLGQGLEFLIYFQGNSAPDKSGLPSDRFSAERTGGSVSTLTIQRTQQEDSAVYLCASSLLGHGSNQPQHFGDGTRLSIL.

Ten or more counts support this clone. The CDR3 region is CASSMGQNSYNEQFF. CDR3 nucleotide sequence: TGTGCCAGCAGCATGGGACAAAACTCCTACAATGAGCAGTTCTTC. The chain couples TRBV6-1 to TRBJ2-1; D might be TRBD1 (6 bases). Trimming stripped 6 bases from V and 0 bases from J, with 12 bases between. The CDR3 runs to 15 residues. Germline lookup yields CDR1 MNHNS and CDR2 SASEGT.

This clone was counted many times. This rearrangement joins TRBV5-1 to TRBJ1-3; the D gene is possibly TRBD1 (5 bases). The CDR3 covers 15 residues. The germline gives CDR1 SGHRS, CDR2 YFSETQ. V lost 5 bases to trimming and J lost 2 bases, with 14 bases between them. This CDR3 reads CASSAEGVAGNTIYF. For the CDR3, the DNA is TGCGCCAGCAGTGCCGAAGGGGTAGCTGGAAACACCATATATTTT.

This clone was counted at least ten times. The chain uses TRBV4-3 and TRBJ1-1, with 8 bases aligning to TRBD1. This CDR3 spans 16 amino acids. Germline lookup yields CDR1 LGHNA and CDR2 YSLEER. V was clipped by 0 bases and J by 2 bases; unmatched bases: 5. Written as DNA, the CDR3 is TGCGCCAGCAGCCAAGATTCGGCAGGGGGCAACACTGAAGCTTTCTTT. Translated, it gives CASSQDSAGGNTEAFF.

Many counts were recorded for this clone. The gene calls are TRBV2 and TRBJ2-7, with 8 bases that match TRBD1. Germline V CDR1 and CDR2: SNHLY, FYNNEI. The CDR3 is made up of 14 amino acids. Trimming at V came to 5 bases and at J to 2 bases, leaving 5 bases not matched to a gene. The CDR3 loop is CASSQEQGAYEQYV. The CDR3 region has the DNA TGTGCCAGCAGTCAAGAACAGGGGGCCTACGAGCAGTACGTC.

This clone was recorded at least ten times. The chain carries TRBV9 and TRBJ1-3; 10 positions match TRBD1. The CDR3 loop spans 15 amino acids. The V gene end was trimmed by 3 bases and the J gene end by 3 bases; junction bases not matched to a gene: 3. The V gene's germline CDR1 is SGDLS and CDR2 YYNGEE. CDR3 DNA sequence: TGTGCCAGCAGCGCGACAGGGGGCCGTGGAAACACCATATATTTT. This codes for CASSATGGRGNTIYF. Looking up the rest from reference TRBV9 and TRBJ1-3 gives the full variable domain: DSGVTQTPKHLITATGQRVTLRCSPRSGDLSVYWYQQSLDQGLQFLIQYYNGEERAKGNILERFSAQQFPDLHSELNLSSLELGDSALYFCASSATGGRGNTIYFGEGSWLTVV.

This clone was observed at least ten times. CDR3 amino acids: CASSTQSNQPQHF. For the CDR3, the DNA is TGTGCCAGCAGCACACAGAGCAATCAGCCCCAGCATTTT. The chain recombines TRBV7-9 with TRBJ1-5; unclear D gene. Germline V CDR1 and CDR2: SEHNR, FQNEAQ (reference sequence). The CDR3 contains 13 residues. The V end lost 5 bases, the J end lost 1 base, and 6 bases lay between the germline ends.

The chain has TRBV29-1 and TRBJ2-3, with 9 nucleotides matching TRBD2. This CDR3 is 14 amino acids long. Germline trimming cut 5 bases from V and 2 bases from J; bases unmatched to any gene: 5. CDR1 and CDR2 from the germline V gene are SQVTM and ANQGSEA. The CDR3 nucleotides read TGCAGCGTTAGTAGCGGGGGTTCCACAGATACGCAGTATTTT. This encodes CSVSSGGSTDTQYF.

This clone was seen repeatedly, ten times or more. This chain uses TRBV7-9 with TRBJ2-7; D perhaps matches TRBD1 (6 bases). This CDR3 is 14 amino acids long. Between the trimmed V and J ends, which lost 4 bases and 2 bases, there was a span of 12 bases. Germline-derived CDR1 and CDR2 are SEHNR and FQNEAQ (reference sequence). The CDR3 DNA reads as TGTGCCAGCAGCTATTCCGGGACACCCTACGAGCAGTACTTC. Protein sequence: CASSYSGTPYEQYF.

This clone was observed at least ten times. The sample has other DNA sequences that encode this CDR3 too. The V gene is TRBV9, the J gene TRBJ2-1; a possible D gene is TRBD1 (6 bases). Trimming took 7 bases from V and 2 from J, leaving 16 bases between them. Germline V lookup: CDR1 SGDLS, CDR2 YYNGEE. This CDR3 has 15 residues. DNA of the CDR3: TGTGCCAGCGGACCGGACAGACTTACCTACAATGAGCAGTTCTTC. This gives the protein CASGPDRLTYNEQFF.

Many counts were recorded for this clone. The chain joins TRBV27 to TRBJ2-7, with TRBD2 matching 8 bases. The V gene's germline CDR1 is MNHEY and CDR2 SMNVEV (reference sequence). Unmatched junction bases numbered 6, after V lost 2 bases and J lost 3 bases. This CDR3 contains 15 residues. The CDR3 bases are TGTGCCAGCAGTTTAGGGGCGGGGGGTCACTACGAGCAGTACTTC. Translated: CASSLGAGGHYEQYF.